A selection of T cell receptor beta chains follows, all from one sample in a study of shared clonotypes between healthy human individuals. The method was immunoSEQ multiplex PCR; TCRdb's version includes in-frame clones alone and lacks a portion of them. Of 2 million to 2.5 million clones in the sample, approximately 96% are singletons; the top ten hold approximately 0.13%. Sequencing input: naive CD4+ T cells sorted from blood. These receptor sequences come from a man aged 18 to 29 in good health. Each CDR3 is given without its conserved first and last residue. Fields, in order: V gene, J gene, CDR3 protein.

V: TRBV7-2; J: TRBJ1-1; CDR3: ASSPQRGTEAF
V: TRBV5-1; J: TRBJ1-6; CDR3: ASSLAQKNSPLH
V: TRBV5-8; J: TRBJ2-3; CDR3: ASSLRVIDVHTQY
V: TRBV19; J: TRBJ2-7; CDR3: ATQGNRGYEQY
V: TRBV18; J: TRBJ2-7; CDR3: ASSLGLAGDGHEQY
V: TRBV11-2; J: TRBJ2-5; CDR3: ASRDSPTTRDY
V: TRBV11-1; J: TRBJ2-1; CDR3: ASSFTGGPSSYNEQF
V: TRBV28; J: TRBJ2-6; CDR3: ASSFRAGANVLT
V: TRBV6-6; J: TRBJ1-6; CDR3: ASIQGSYNSPLH
V: TRBV5-4; J: TRBJ2-5; CDR3: ASSLPQETQY
V: TRBV14; J: TRBJ2-5; CDR3: ASSRGLAGVETQY
V: TRBV11-2; J: TRBJ1-3; CDR3: ASSPGPSSGNTIY
V: TRBV10-3; J: TRBJ1-3; CDR3: AIGDWGSGETGNTIY
V: TRBV7-9; J: TRBJ2-7; CDR3: ASSWVDRVGYEQY
V: TRBV29-1; J: TRBJ2-7; CDR3: SAIGKSAVHEQY
V: TRBV29-1; J: TRBJ2-3; CDR3: SVTGTGAGDTQY
V: TRBV7-2; J: TRBJ2-7; CDR3: ASSLAGLSTYEQY
V: TRBV6-5; J: TRBJ2-1; CDR3: ASSYLTGTGGEQF
V: TRBV28; J: TRBJ2-5; CDR3: ASSTGQGAKETQY
V: TRBV5-1; J: TRBJ1-1; CDR3: ASSLEGQSAYGTEAF
V: TRBV27; J: TRBJ2-2; CDR3: ASSPLASGELF
V: TRBV18; J: TRBJ2-2; CDR3: ASSPPLGQGAGELF
V: TRBV11-2; J: TRBJ2-5; CDR3: ASSSQGLQETQY
V: TRBV29-1; J: TRBJ1-1; CDR3: SAGQPPMNTEAF
V: TRBV30; J: TRBJ1-5; CDR3: AWSLQGNQPQH
V: TRBV15; J: TRBJ2-3; CDR3: ATSREQGLAGRRGADTQY
V: TRBV5-1; J: TRBJ2-1; CDR3: ASSGGYNEQF
V: TRBV6-5; J: TRBJ2-7; CDR3: ASSRTSGSSYEQY
V: TRBV10-2; J: TRBJ1-6; CDR3: ASSESTPGQHNSPLH
V: TRBV19; J: TRBJ1-1; CDR3: ASSINKNTEAF
V: TRBV6-6; J: TRBJ2-1; CDR3: ASSYGLYNEQF
V: TRBV5-1; J: TRBJ1-2; CDR3: ASSLNPGVGYT
V: TRBV30; J: TRBJ2-6; CDR3: AWSVLGGSGANVLT
V: TRBV18; J: TRBJ2-7; CDR3: ASSRFQNRASYEQY
V: TRBV25-1; J: TRBJ2-7; CDR3: ASRDRGQSYEQY
V: TRBV5-8; J: TRBJ2-5; CDR3: ASKDGSGVLETQY
V: TRBV7-8; J: TRBJ2-7; CDR3: ASSKARANSYEQY
V: TRBV19; J: TRBJ2-5; CDR3: ASRSMGTRETQY
V: TRBV6-5; J: TRBJ2-1; CDR3: ASATNNEQF
V: TRBV13; J: TRBJ2-3; CDR3: ASRFAGTDTQY